Below, 23 T cell receptor beta chains from the same sample are listed, as sequenced in a study of blood T cell repertoires in COVID-19. Measured with immunoSEQ multiplex PCR; TCRdb has only the in-frame clones, and not every one. The sample consists of 150,000 to 200,000 clones, about nine tenths of them appearing once. The sample taken for sequencing was peripheral blood. The source of these receptors is an older man with active or convalescent COVID-19.

V usage is TRBV10-3 and J usage is TRBJ2-5, with TRBD1 matching over 9 bases. CDR3 length equals 15 residues. Per germline, CDR1 ENHRY and CDR2 SYGVKD. J was trimmed by 3 bases and V by 3 bases; bases with no gene match: 5. CDR3 amino acids: CAISDNRGLKETQYF. The CDR3 nucleotides read TGTGCCATCAGTGACAACAGGGGGCTAAAAGAGACCCAGTACTTC.

This chain joins TRBV25-1 and TRBJ1-2; 9 positions match TRBD1. The CDR3 is 15 amino acids. Trimming took 6 bases from V and 3 from J; bases not matched to a gene: 8. Germline assignment: CDR1 MGHDK and CDR2 SYGVNS. CDR3: CASRKTTGGDYGYTF. The CDR3 bases are TGTGCCAGCAGGAAAACCACAGGGGGCGACTATGGCTACACCTTC.

V and J are TRBV27 and TRBJ2-7; D is uncertain. The V and J ends lost 2 bases and 6 bases respectively, with 17 bases between them. The CDR3 has 15 residues. Germline V lookup: CDR1 MNHEY, CDR2 SMNVEV (reference sequence). CDR3 DNA: TGTGCCAGCAGTTTAGGGTCTCACCTCTCAGGCGAGCAGTACTTC. Protein: CASSLGSHLSGEQYF.

This chain links TRBV4-1 with TRBJ2-3, with D possibly being TRBD1 (5 bases). This CDR3 region has 15 residues. Per the germline V gene, CDR1 is MGHRA and CDR2 is YSYEKL. The ends were cut back, 5 bases at V and 2 bases at J, with 14 bases in the middle. This CDR3 reads CASSDGQKNTDTQYF. The CDR3 bases are TGCGCCAGCAGCGACGGACAAAAAAACACAGATACGCAGTATTTT.

This clone occurred once. The genes are TRBV5-1 and TRBJ1-1; no definite D call. The CDR3 contains 13 residues. Germline V CDR1 and CDR2: SGHRS, YFSETQ. V shed 0 bases and J shed 1 base, with 4 bases lying between them. For the CDR3, the DNA is TGCGCCAGCAGCTTGGCAGAGAACACTGAAGCTTTCTTT. It encodes CASSLAENTEAFF.

The V call is TRBV27, the J call TRBJ1-3; D unresolved. This CDR3 contains 18 residues. Germline V gives CDR1 MNHEY, CDR2 SMNVEV (reference sequence). The germline V and J ends were trimmed by 4 bases and 0 bases, with 19 bases remaining between them. The CDR3 here is CASSSFPPRRHSGNTIYF. The CDR3 DNA sequence: TGTGCCAGCAGTTCCTTTCCCCCCAGGCGCCACTCTGGAAACACCATATATTTT.

The gene calls are TRBV7-2 and TRBJ2-7; possible D gene TRBD2, 5 bases. CDR3 length: 13 amino acids. CDR1 and CDR2 (germline): SGHTA, FQGNSA. V shed 1 base and J shed 7 bases, with 11 bases lying between them. This CDR3 reads CASSLGSGWEQYF. The CDR3, as DNA: TGTGCCAGCAGCTTAGGTTCGGGGTGGGAGCAGTACTTC.

The genes are TRBV5-6 and TRBJ2-3; 7 bases align to TRBD1. This CDR3 spans 15 amino acids. Germline V gene sequence: CDR1 SGHDT, CDR2 YYEEEE. V gave up 4 bases and J gave up 3 bases; unmatched junction bases: 8. The CDR3 DNA follows: TGTGCCAGCAGCAGGGGACAGCCTCTTACAGATACGCAGTATTTT. Translated: CASSRGQPLTDTQYF.

The chain recombines TRBV6-6 with TRBJ2-5, with a possible D match to TRBD1 (5 bases). The CDR3 extends over 16 amino acids. Looked up from germline, CDR1 is MNHNY and CDR2 is SVGAGI (reference sequence). V gave up 2 bases and J gave up 5 bases, with 18 bases separating them. CDR3: CASSYLLLTGSETQYF. In DNA form, the CDR3 reads TGTGCCAGCAGTTACCTCCTCCTAACAGGTTCTGAGACCCAGTACTTC.

The chain couples TRBV2 to TRBJ2-2; weak D call: TRBD2 (5 bases). V lost 4 bases and J lost 4, with 10 bases in between. This CDR3 spans 14 amino acids. Looked up from germline, CDR1 is SNHLY and CDR2 is FYNNEI. CDR3 residues: CASSVERSTGELFF. CDR3 nucleotides: TGTGCCAGCAGTGTCGAGCGGTCCACCGGGGAGCTGTTTTTT.

The CDR3 protein is CASRPPGTGNTEAFF. CDR3 nucleotides: TGCGCCAGCAGACCTCCCGGGACAGGGAACACTGAAGCTTTCTTT. The chain uses TRBV5-1 and TRBJ1-1, with 8 bases fitting TRBD1. J was trimmed by 1 base and V by 5 bases; bases with no gene match: 7. Germline loops: CDR1 SGHRS, CDR2 YFSETQ. The CDR3 has 15 residues.

This sequence joins TRBV27 and TRBJ2-1; possibly TRBD1 for D (6 bases). This CDR3 is built from 15 residues. Germline V gene lookup returns CDR1 MNHEY and CDR2 SMNVEV (reference sequence). Trimming stripped 2 bases from V and 5 bases from J, with 13 bases between. CDR3: CASSLRGQVNNEQFF. The CDR3 DNA sequence: TGTGCCAGCAGTTTAAGGGGACAAGTAAACAATGAGCAGTTCTTC.

The CDR3 region is CASSFVYGELFF. The DNA of the CDR3 is TGTGCCAGCAGCTTTGTTTATGGGGAGCTGTTTTTT. The V and J genes are TRBV7-2 and TRBJ2-2; D not resolved. V was pared by 3 bases and J by 8 bases, with 7 bases between. From germline, CDR1 is SGHTA and CDR2 FQGNSA. This CDR3 has 12 amino acids.

The rearrangement joins TRBV10-1 to TRBJ1-1; 9 nucleotides line up with TRBD1. The length of the CDR3 is 15 residues. V was pared by 6 bases and J by 4 bases, with 9 bases of the junction left unmatched. Germline V gene data show CDR1 as WNHNN and CDR2 as SYGVQD (reference sequence). For the CDR3, the DNA is TGCGCCAGCAGCCCGACCCGACAGGGGGGCACTGAAGCTTTCTTT. Its translation: CASSPTRQGGTEAFF.

The chain joins TRBV28 to TRBJ1-6, with D possibly TRBD1 on 6 matching bases. CDR1 is MDHEN, CDR2 SYDVKM, per germline. V shed 5 bases and J shed 7 bases, with 12 bases lying between them. The CDR3 consists of 14 residues. The CDR3 DNA sequence: TGTGCCAGCAGTCCTTGGACAGAGAATTCACCCCTCCACTTT. Its translation: CASSPWTENSPLHF.

Written as DNA, the CDR3 is TGTGCCAGCAGCTCCCACCCGAACAGGGCCAACTATGGCTACACCTTC. It is translated as CASSSHPNRANYGYTF. This chain links TRBV9 with TRBJ1-2; maybe TRBD1 (6 bases). CDR1 is SGDLS and CDR2 is YYNGEE in the germline V gene. V lost 4 bases, J lost 2 bases, and 18 bases lay in between. The CDR3 covers 16 residues.

The rearrangement joins TRBV6-1 to TRBJ1-1; D may be TRBD1 (6 bases). The V and J ends lost 1 base and 9 bases respectively, with 15 bases between them. CDR3 length equals 14 residues. Per germline, CDR1 MNHNS and CDR2 SASEGT. CDR3 region: CASSEGRGGGKAFF. CDR3 sequence (DNA): TGTGCCAGCAGTGAAGGACGGGGAGGGGGGAAAGCTTTCTTT.

The chain joins TRBV6-5 to TRBJ2-7; D is unresolved. The CDR3 sequence is 13 residues long. V lost 2 bases to trimming and J lost 3 bases, with 8 bases between them. Germline lookup yields CDR1 MNHEY and CDR2 SVGAGI. The CDR3 region has the DNA TGTGCCAGCAGTTACGGCACCAACTACGAGCAGTACTTC. Residues: CASSYGTNYEQYF.

This chain links TRBV29-1 with TRBJ2-7; 7 bases fit TRBD2. Trimming removed 7 bases from V and 2 bases from J; junction bases left unmatched: 8. Germline V gene lookup returns CDR1 SQVTM and CDR2 ANQGSEA. This CDR3 region has 13 residues. CDR3 coding DNA: TGCAGCGCCCTCCACGGGACTACCTACGAGCAGTACTTC. Encoded protein: CSALHGTTYEQYF.

The V call is TRBV11-3, the J call TRBJ2-5; 7 bases line up with TRBD2. V dropped 5 bases and J dropped 7; count of bases not matched to a gene: 7. This CDR3 has 13 amino acids. CDR1 and CDR2 from the germline V gene are SGHNT and YENEEA. The chain's CDR3 is CASSPGTKGTQYF. The CDR3 nucleotides read TGTGCCAGCAGCCCCGGGACTAAAGGGACCCAGTACTTC.

The rearrangement joins TRBV6-5 to TRBJ2-5, with D possibly matching TRBD2 (5 bases). Trimming removed 7 bases at V and 5 bases at J, with 17 bases between. This CDR3 comprises 14 residues. CDR1 and CDR2 (germline): MNHEY, SVGAGI. The CDR3 loop is CASTSLGAAETQYF. Written as DNA, the CDR3 is TGTGCCAGCACGTCTTTGGGAGCTGCGGAGACCCAGTACTTC.

The rearrangement uses TRBV5-1 and TRBJ2-1; TRBD2 matches at 7 bases. V shed 3 bases, J shed 3 bases, and the junction held 6 bases outside the gene matches. The germline CDR1 and CDR2 sequences are SGHRS and YFSETQ. The CDR3 loop spans 15 amino acids. CDR3 sequence reads: CASSSPSGYYNEQFF. CDR3 nucleotides: TGCGCCAGCAGCTCACCTAGCGGCTACTACAATGAGCAGTTCTTC. The full variable domain, in which reference TRBV5-1 and TRBJ2-1 provide the parts outside the CDR3, is KAGVTQTPRYLIKTRGQQVTLSCSPISGHRSVSWYQQTPGQGLQFLFEYFSETQRNKGNFPGRFSGRQFSNSRSEMNVSTLELGDSALYLCASSSPSGYYNEQFFGPGTRLTVL.

The rearrangement joins TRBV29-1 to TRBJ2-7, with D possibly being TRBD1 (5 bases). CDR1 and CDR2 from the germline V gene are SQVTM and ANQGSEA. The V and J ends lost 3 bases and 3 bases respectively, with 15 bases between them. The CDR3 spans 14 residues. The CDR3 coding sequence is TGCAGCGTTGAGTCTTGGCTAGGGGACTACGAGCAGTACTTC. Protein: CSVESWLGDYEQYF.